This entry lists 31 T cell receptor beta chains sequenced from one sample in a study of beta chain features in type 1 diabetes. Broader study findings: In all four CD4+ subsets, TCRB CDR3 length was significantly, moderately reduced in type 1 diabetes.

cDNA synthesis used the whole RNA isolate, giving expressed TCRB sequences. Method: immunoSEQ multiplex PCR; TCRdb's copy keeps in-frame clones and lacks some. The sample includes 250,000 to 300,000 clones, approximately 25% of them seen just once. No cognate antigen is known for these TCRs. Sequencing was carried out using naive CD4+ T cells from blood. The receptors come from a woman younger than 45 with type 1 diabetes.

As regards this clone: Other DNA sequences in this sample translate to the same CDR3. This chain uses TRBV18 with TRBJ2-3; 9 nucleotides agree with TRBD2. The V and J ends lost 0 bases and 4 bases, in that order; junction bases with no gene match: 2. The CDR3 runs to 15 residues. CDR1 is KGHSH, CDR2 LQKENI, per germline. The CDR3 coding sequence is TGTGCCAGCTCACCACCTAGCGGGAGCCCAGATACGCAGTATTTT. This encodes CASSPPSGSPDTQYF.

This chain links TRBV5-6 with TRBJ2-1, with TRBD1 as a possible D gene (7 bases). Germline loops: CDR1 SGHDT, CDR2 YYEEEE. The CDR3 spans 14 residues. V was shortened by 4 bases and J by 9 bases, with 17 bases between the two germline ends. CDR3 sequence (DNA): TGTGCCAGCAGCCCGACAGGGAGGATCTTTGAGCAGTTCTTC. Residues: CASSPTGRIFEQFF.

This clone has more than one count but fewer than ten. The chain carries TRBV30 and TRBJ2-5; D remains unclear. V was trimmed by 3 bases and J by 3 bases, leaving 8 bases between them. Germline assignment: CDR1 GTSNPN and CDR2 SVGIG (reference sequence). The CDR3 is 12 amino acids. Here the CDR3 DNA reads TGTGCCTGGAGACAAACCGAAGAGACCCAGTACTTC. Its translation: CAWRQTEETQYF.

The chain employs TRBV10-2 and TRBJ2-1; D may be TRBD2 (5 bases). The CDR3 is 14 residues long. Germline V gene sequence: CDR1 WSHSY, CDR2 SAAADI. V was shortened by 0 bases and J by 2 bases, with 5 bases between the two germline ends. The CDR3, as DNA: TGCGCCAGCAGTGAGTCTAGCGCCTACAATGAGCAGTTCTTC. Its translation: CASSESSAYNEQFF.

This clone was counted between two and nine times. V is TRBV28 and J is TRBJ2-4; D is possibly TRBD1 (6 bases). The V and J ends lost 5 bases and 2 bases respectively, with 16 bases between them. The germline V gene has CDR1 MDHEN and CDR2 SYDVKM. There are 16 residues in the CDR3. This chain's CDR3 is CASSLEQGWTKNIQYF. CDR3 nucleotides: TGTGCCAGCAGTCTAGAACAGGGTTGGACCAAAAACATTCAGTACTTC. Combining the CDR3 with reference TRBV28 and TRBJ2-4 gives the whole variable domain DVKVTQSSRYLVKRTGEKVFLECVQDMDHENMFWYRQDPGLGLRLIYFSYDVKMKEKGDIPEGYSVSREKKERFSLILESASTNQTSMYLCASSLEQGWTKNIQYFGAGTRLSVL.

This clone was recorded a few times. CDR3 DNA sequence: TGTGCCAGCAGCCGGCTATCGACAGAAGAGACCCAGTACTTC. Amino acids: CASSRLSTEETQYF. The J gene is TRBJ2-5, the V gene TRBV14; possible D gene TRBD1, 5 bases. The V and J ends lost 4 bases and 3 bases respectively, with 12 bases between them. This CDR3 region has 14 residues. The germline V gene encodes CDR1 SGHDN and CDR2 FVKESK. The entire variable domain, with the rest obtained from reference TRBV14 and TRBJ2-5, is as follows: EAGVTQFPSHSVIEKGQTVTLRCDPISGHDNLYWYRRVMGKEIKFLLHFVKESKQDESGMPNNRFLAERTGGTYSTLKVQPAELEDSGVYFCASSRLSTEETQYFGPGTRLLVL.

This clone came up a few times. Here the CDR3 reads CASSIETTSRREQYF. The CDR3 nucleotides read TGTGCCAGTAGTATAGAGACGACTAGCCGTCGGGAGCAGTACTTC. V and J are TRBV19 and TRBJ2-7; TRBD2 matches at 7 bases. Germline V CDR1 and CDR2: LNHDA, SQIVND (reference sequence). The length of the CDR3 is 15 residues. V was clipped by 0 bases and J by 7 bases; unmatched bases: 9.

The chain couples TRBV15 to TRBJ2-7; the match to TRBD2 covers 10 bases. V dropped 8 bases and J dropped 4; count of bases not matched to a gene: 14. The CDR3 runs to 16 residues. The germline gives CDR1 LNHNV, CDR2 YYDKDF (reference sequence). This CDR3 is CATQSTPAGGPYEQYF. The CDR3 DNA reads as TGTGCCACCCAGTCAACCCCAGCGGGAGGGCCGTACGAGCAGTACTTC.

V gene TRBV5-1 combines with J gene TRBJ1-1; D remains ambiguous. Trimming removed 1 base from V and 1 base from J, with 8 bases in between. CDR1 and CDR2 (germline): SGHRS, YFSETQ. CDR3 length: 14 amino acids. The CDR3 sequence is CASSLWPPNTEAFF. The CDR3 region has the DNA TGCGCCAGCAGCTTGTGGCCGCCGAACACTGAAGCTTTCTTT.

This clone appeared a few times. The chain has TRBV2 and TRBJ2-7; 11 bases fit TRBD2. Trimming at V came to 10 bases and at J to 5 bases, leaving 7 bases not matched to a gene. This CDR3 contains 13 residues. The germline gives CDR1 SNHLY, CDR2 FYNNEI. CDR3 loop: CATSSLAGDEQYF. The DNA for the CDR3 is TGTGCCACTTCTTCACTAGCGGGAGACGAGCAGTACTTC.

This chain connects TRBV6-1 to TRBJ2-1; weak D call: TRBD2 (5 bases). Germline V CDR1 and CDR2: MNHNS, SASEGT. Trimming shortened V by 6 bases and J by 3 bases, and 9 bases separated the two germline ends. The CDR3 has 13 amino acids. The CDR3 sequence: CASSQGLYNEQFF. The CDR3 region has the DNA TGTGCCAGCAGCCAAGGACTCTACAATGAGCAGTTCTTC.

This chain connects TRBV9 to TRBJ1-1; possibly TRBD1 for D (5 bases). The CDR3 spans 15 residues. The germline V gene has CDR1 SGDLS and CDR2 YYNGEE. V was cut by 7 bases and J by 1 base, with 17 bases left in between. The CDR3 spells CASRPMETANTEAFF. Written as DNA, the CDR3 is TGTGCCAGCCGACCTATGGAGACAGCGAACACTGAAGCTTTCTTT.

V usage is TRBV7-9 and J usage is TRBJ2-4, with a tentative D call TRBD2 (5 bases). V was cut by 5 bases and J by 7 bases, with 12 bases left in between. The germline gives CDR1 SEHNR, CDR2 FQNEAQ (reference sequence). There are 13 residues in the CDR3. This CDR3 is CASSKDTGNIQYF. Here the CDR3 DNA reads TGTGCCAGCAGCAAAGACACGGGGAACATTCAGTACTTC. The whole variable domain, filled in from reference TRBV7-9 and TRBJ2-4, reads DTGVSQNPRHKITKRGQNVTFRCDPISEHNRLYWYRQTLGQGPEFLTYFQNEAQLEKSRLLSDRFSAERPKGSFSTLEIQRTEQGDSAMYLCASSKDTGNIQYFGAGTRLSVL.

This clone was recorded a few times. CDR3 DNA sequence: TGCGCCAGCAGCCGAGGGACTAGCGGGGTACTGGCCTACGAGCAGTACTTC. Protein sequence: CASSRGTSGVLAYEQYF. The rearrangement joins TRBV4-1 to TRBJ2-7, with TRBD2 matching over 13 bases. The CDR3 is 17 amino acids. Germline-derived CDR1 and CDR2 are MGHRA and YSYEKL. J gave up 2 bases and V 4 bases, and 8 bases lay outside the gene matches.

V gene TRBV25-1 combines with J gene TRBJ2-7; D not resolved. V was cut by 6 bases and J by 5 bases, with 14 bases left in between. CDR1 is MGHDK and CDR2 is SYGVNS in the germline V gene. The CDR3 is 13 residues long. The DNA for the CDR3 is TGTGCCAGCAGATTAGCTGGTGGCGACGAGCAGTACTTC. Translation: CASRLAGGDEQYF.

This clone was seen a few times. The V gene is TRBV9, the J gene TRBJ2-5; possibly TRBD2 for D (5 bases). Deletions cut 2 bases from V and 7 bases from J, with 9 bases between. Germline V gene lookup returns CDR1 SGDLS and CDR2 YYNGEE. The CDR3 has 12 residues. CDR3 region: CASSVFAGTQYF. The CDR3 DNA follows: TGTGCCAGCAGCGTCTTTGCGGGGACCCAGTACTTC. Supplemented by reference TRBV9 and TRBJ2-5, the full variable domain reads DSGVTQTPKHLITATGQRVTLRCSPRSGDLSVYWYQQSLDQGLQFLIQYYNGEERAKGNILERFSAQQFPDLHSELNLSSLELGDSALYFCASSVFAGTQYFGPGTRLLVL.

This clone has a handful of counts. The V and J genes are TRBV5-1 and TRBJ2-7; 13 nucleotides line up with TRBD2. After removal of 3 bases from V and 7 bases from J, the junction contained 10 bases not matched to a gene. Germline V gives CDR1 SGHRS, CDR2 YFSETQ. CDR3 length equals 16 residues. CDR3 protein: CASSSVLAGGPREQYF. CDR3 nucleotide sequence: TGCGCCAGCAGCTCAGTACTAGCGGGAGGGCCGAGGGAGCAGTACTTC.

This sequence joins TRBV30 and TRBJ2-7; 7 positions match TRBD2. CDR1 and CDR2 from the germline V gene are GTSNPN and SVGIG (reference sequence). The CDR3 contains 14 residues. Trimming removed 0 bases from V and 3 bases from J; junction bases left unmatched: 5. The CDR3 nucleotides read TGTGCCTGGAGTGTAAAAGCTAGCGGCTACGAGCAGTACTTC. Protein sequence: CAWSVKASGYEQYF. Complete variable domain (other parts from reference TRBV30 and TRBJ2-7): SQTIHQWPATLVQPVGSPLSLECTVEGTSNPNLYWYRQAAGRGLQLLFYSVGIGQISSEVPQNLSASRPQDRQFILSSKKLLLSDSGFYLCAWSVKASGYEQYFGPGTRLTVT.

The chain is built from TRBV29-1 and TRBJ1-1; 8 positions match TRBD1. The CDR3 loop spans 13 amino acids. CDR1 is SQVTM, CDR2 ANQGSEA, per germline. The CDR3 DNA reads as TGCACCGTCTCAGGGGGCGAATGGACTGAAGCTTTCTTT. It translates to CTVSGGEWTEAFF.

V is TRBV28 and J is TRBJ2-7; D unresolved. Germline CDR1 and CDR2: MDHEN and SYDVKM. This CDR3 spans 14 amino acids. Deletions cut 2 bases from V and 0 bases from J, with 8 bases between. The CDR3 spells CASSLRWSSYEQYF. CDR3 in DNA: TGTGCCAGCAGTTTACGGTGGAGCTCCTACGAGCAGTACTTC.

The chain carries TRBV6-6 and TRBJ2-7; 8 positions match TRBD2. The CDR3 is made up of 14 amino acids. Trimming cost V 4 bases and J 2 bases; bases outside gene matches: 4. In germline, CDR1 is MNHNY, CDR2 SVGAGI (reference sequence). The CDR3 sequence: CASSLSGSPYEQYF. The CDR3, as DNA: TGTGCCAGCAGTTTAAGCGGGAGTCCCTACGAGCAGTACTTC.

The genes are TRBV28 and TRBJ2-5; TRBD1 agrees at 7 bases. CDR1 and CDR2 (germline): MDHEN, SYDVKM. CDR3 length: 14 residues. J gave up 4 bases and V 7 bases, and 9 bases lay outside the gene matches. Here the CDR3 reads CASISSSGGETQYF. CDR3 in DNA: TGTGCCAGCATTTCTTCCTCAGGGGGAGAGACCCAGTACTTC.

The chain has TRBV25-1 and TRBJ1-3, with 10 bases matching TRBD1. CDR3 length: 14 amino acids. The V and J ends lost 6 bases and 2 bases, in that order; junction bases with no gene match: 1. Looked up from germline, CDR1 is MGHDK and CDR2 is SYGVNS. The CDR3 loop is CASRDRGPGNTIYF. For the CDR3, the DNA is TGTGCCAGCAGAGACAGGGGGCCTGGAAACACCATATATTTT. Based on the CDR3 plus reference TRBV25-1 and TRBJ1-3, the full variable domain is EADIYQTPRYLVIGTGKKITLECSQTMGHDKMYWYQQDPGMELHLIHYSYGVNSTEKGDLSSESTVSRIRTEHFPLTLESARPSHTSQYLCASRDRGPGNTIYFGEGSWLTVV.

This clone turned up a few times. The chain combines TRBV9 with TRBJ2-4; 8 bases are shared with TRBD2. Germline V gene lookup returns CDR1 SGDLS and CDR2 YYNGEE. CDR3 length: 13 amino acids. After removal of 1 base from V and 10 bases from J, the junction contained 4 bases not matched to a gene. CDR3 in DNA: TGTGCCAGCAGCGTAACATCGGGAGGGATTCAGTACTTC. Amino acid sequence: CASSVTSGGIQYF. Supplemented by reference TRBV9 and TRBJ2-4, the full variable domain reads DSGVTQTPKHLITATGQRVTLRCSPRSGDLSVYWYQQSLDQGLQFLIQYYNGEERAKGNILERFSAQQFPDLHSELNLSSLELGDSALYFCASSVTSGGIQYFGAGTRLSVL.

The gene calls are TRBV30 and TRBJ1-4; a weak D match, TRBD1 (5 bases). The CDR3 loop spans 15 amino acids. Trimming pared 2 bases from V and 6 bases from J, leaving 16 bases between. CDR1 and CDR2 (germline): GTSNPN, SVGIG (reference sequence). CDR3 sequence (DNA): TGTGCCTGGAGTTCCCAGGGATATTGGGATGAAAAACTGTTTTTT. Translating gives CAWSSQGYWDEKLFF. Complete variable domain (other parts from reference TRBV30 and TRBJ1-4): SQTIHQWPATLVQPVGSPLSLECTVEGTSNPNLYWYRQAAGRGLQLLFYSVGIGQISSEVPQNLSASRPQDRQFILSSKKLLLSDSGFYLCAWSSQGYWDEKLFFGSGTQLSVL.

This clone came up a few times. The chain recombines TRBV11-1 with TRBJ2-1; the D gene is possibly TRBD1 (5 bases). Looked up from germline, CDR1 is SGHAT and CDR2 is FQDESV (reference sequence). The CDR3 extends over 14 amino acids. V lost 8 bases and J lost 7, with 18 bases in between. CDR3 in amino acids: CASRGQPDGNEQFF. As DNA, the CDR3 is TGTGCCAGCCGCGGACAACCGGACGGGAATGAGCAGTTCTTC.

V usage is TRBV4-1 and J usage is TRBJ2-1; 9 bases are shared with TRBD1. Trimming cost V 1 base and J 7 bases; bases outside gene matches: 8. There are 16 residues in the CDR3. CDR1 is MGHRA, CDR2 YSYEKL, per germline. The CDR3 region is CASSQVGGQGRNEQFF. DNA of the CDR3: TGCGCCAGCAGCCAAGTTGGAGGACAGGGGAGGAATGAGCAGTTCTTC.

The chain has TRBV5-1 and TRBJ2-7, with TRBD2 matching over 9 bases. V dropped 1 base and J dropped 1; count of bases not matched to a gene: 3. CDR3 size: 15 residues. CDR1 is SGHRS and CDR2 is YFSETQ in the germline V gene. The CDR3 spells CASSLPSGESYEQYF. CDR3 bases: TGCGCCAGCAGCTTGCCTAGCGGGGAATCCTACGAGCAGTACTTC.

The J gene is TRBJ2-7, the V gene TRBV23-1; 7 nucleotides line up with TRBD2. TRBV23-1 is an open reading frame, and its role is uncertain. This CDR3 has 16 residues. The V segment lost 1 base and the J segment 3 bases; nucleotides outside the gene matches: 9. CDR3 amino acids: CASSQWVLERGYEQYF. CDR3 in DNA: TGCGCCAGCAGTCAATGGGTCCTCGAGCGGGGCTACGAGCAGTACTTC.

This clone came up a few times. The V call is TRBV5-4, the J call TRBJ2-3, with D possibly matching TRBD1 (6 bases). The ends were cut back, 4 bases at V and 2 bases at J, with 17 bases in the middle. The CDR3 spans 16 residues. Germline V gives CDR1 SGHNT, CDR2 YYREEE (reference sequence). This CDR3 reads CASSPRGITSTDTQYF. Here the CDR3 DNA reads TGTGCCAGCAGCCCGAGGGGGATAACCTCCACAGATACGCAGTATTTT.

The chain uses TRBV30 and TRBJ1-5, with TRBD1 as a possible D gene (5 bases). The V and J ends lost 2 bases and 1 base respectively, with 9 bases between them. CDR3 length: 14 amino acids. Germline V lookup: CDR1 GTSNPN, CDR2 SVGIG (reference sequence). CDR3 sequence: CAWSTGASNQPQHF. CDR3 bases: TGTGCCTGGAGTACAGGAGCGAGCAATCAGCCCCAGCATTTT. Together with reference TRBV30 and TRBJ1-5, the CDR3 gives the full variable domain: SQTIHQWPATLVQPVGSPLSLECTVEGTSNPNLYWYRQAAGRGLQLLFYSVGIGQISSEVPQNLSASRPQDRQFILSSKKLLLSDSGFYLCAWSTGASNQPQHFGDGTRLSIL.